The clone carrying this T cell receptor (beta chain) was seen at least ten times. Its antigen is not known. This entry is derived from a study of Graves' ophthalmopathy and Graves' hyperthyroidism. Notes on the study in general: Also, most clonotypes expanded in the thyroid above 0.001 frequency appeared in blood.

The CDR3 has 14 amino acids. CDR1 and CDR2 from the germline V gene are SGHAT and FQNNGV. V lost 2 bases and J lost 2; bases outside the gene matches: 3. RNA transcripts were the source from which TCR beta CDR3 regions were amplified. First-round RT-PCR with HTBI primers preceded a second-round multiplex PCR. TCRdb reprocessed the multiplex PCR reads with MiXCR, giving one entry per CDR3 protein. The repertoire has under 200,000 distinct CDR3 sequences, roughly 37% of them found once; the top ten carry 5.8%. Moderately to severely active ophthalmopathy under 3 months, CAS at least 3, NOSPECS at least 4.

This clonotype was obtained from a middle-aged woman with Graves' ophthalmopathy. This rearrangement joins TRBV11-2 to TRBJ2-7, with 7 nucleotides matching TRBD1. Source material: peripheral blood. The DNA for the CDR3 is TGTGCCAGCAGCTTATGGACAGGTACCTACGAGCAGTACTTC. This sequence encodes CASSLWTGTYEQYF.